This T cell receptor beta chain is drawn from a study of beta chain features in type 1 diabetes (dated by TCRdb to the late 2010s). The study in broad terms: Patients and healthy donors did not differ in mean age, gender distribution, total cell number or subset yield. A total of 107,917,701 sorted cells were examined across all samples, and the number of cells per subset was strongly correlated with RNA yield. Naive and central memory subsets were obtained from all 30 or so donors, but regulatory and stem cell-like memory subsets were isolated from only 8 patients and roughly eight healthy donors. The study compared the TCRB repertoires of sorted circulating CD4+ T cell subsets in recently diagnosed type 1 diabetes patients with those in matched healthy donors.

The CDR3 contains 15 residues, cysteine and phenylalanine counted. Just CDR3 DNA is preserved here, 45 bases in frame from base 1. From a lookup of the germline V gene, CDR1 and CDR2 are LGHNA and YSLEER. Between the V and J ends, shortened by 5 bases and 1 base respectively, the junction contains 12 bases. A single peripheral blood draw of 90 to 150 mL on average was collected from each donor into heparinised tubes. Using a panel that included CD45RO, CCR7, CD25, CD127, CD95 and CD27, naive, central memory, regulatory and stem cell-like memory CD4+ T cells were sorted on a BD FACSAria II. Purity was above 95% for every sorted population. PBMCs were isolated immediately by Lymphoprep density gradient centrifugation and stained directly without culture. To minimize batch effects, samples were stained and sorted in pairs, one healthy donor with one patient per experiment. The entire isolated RNA was reverse transcribed using the High Capacity cDNA Reverse Transcription Kit, and thus expressed TCRB transcripts were sequenced. Naive, central memory and regulatory T cell samples underwent deep immunoSEQ sequencing, averaging around 4 million total reads per sample. Sorted cells were lysed in RLT buffer and RNA was extracted with DNase-treated RNeasy Micro or Mini kits, depending on cell number. To prevent cross-contamination, each cell subset was processed individually, whereas patient and healthy donor samples were processed jointly. The immunoSEQ multiplex PCR was used to amplify TCRB sequences from cDNA, yielding 87-bp fragments that span the CDR3 region. Sequencing of the amplicons was done on the Illumina HiSeq platform. The authors processed their data as follows. PCR bias was computationally corrected using synthetic template baselines, reads within Hamming distance 2 were collapsed, and singletons that could not be merged were discarded. Reads were aligned against IMGT so that V, D and J genes, CDR3 length and insertions or deletions at six rearrangement sites could be assigned. Within each subset, clonotype counts were normalized to the number of sorted cells before true diversity and Gini coefficients were calculated with the tcR R package. The overlap coefficient, calculated on TCRB nucleotide sequences, was used to quantify repertoire sharing. Out-of-frame TCRB sequences from naive cells were analyzed as a proxy for the pre-selection repertoire. This immuneACCESS table, as held by TCRdb, lists in-frame sequences with V and J called but not all clones. Of the missing ones, under half trace to an unresolved V gene in checked studies; the others have no known cause. V, J and clone size reflect that table, while D and trimming were determined from the DNA. In all, the sample holds just over 600,000 clones, and 15% to 19% of those were seen once. The top ten clones comprise about 0.097% of the sample.

This clone came up a few times. Its antigen remains unidentified. Nothing much larger sits one base from this clone, and base qualities are not available. General study outcomes and caveats: Only small numbers of individuals were included in the HLA sub-analyses, which left unresolved whether HLA type had any influence on TCRB rearrangement. At VDJ recombination sites, type 1 diabetes patients had fewer insertions and more deleted nucleotides, which implies abnormalities in thymic rearrangement. Naive, central memory and regulatory TCRB repertoires appeared to be more similar among patients than among healthy donors. Because cDNA was sequenced instead of genomic DNA, activated cells with high expression could be over-represented, although the groups did not differ in activation or CD3 levels. Type 1 diabetes patients showed a moderate but significant shortening of TCRB CDR3 length in all four CD4+ subsets. Shorter templates might be favored by PCR, yet because patient and control samples were amplified and corrected together, any such skew would affect both groups equally.

This clonotype was obtained from a young man in good health. The receptor chain draws on TRBV4-3 and TRBJ1-5; no D gene call is confident. The material sequenced was naive CD4+ T cells from blood. The cell subset or site label, read with the paper, signifies: true naive CD4+ T cells. CDR3 protein: CASSAYGGSNQPQHF. Read as DNA, the sequence is TGCGCCAGCAGCGCCTACGGCGGCAGCAATCAGCCCCAGCATTTT.